Listed below are T cell receptor beta chains from one sample, sequenced in a study of blood T cells in healthy people across ages. TCRdb analysed the 5' RACE reads with MiXCR anew, one entry per CDR3 protein. This sample carries about 680,000 distinct CDR3 sequences, around 48% of them seen once, and the ten largest clones take roughly 30%. Sequencing was done on a sample of blood. The source of these receptors is a woman in her sixties in good health. The CDR3 runs from the conserved cysteine through the conserved F or W.

v_gene	j_gene	CDR3aa
TRBV7-3	-	CASSLTAREQYF
TRBV7-2	TRBJ2-2	CASSFGVNTGELFF
TRBV12-3/TRBV12-4	TRBJ2-7	CASSDGPAGEQYF
TRBV15	TRBJ2-7	CATSVRQGVYEQYF
TRBV28	TRBJ1-2	CASSFRQGASGYTF
TRBV7-9	TRBJ2-5	CASSLRALQETQYF
TRBV7-2	TRBJ1-4	CASSPGWTNEKLFF
TRBV20-1	-	CSASQAGNPYEQYF
TRBV7-9	TRBJ1-4	CASSRIGGVDEKLFF
TRBV6-5	TRBJ2-7	CASARAEDYEQYF
TRBV27	TRBJ1-2	CASSARDGNYGYTF
TRBV20-1	TRBJ2-7	CSACGDRESYEQYF
TRBV6-5	TRBJ1-3	CASSYQIPGYSGNTIYF
TRBV5-1	TRBJ1-1	CASSLRSRSGTGNTEAFF
TRBV20-1	TRBJ2-1	CSAHTAGSYNEQFF
TRBV7-2	TRBJ1-5	CASSFSPGQGLNQPQHF
TRBV28	TRBJ1-1	CASGLAGRGTLGEAFF
TRBV12-3/TRBV12-4	TRBJ1-5	CASSLYMSKREPQHF
TRBV29-1	TRBJ2-7	CSVARTAGSDEQYF
TRBV7-9	TRBJ2-7	CASSSGLAGSSYEQYF
TRBV11-2	TRBJ2-1	CASSLDYLRVGAYNEQFF
TRBV9	TRBJ1-2	CASSVDGLPRDGYTF